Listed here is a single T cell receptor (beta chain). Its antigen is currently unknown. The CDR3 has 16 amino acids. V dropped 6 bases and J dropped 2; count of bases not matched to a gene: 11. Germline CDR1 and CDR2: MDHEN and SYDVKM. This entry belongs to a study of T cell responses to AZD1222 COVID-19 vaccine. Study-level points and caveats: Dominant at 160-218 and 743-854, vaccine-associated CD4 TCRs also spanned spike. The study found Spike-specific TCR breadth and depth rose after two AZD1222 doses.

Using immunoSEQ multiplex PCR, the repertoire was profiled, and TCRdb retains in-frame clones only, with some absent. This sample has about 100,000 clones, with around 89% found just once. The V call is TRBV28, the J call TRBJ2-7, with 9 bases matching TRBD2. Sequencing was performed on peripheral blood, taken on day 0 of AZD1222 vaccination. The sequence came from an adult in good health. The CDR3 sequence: CASRPYFGTSTYEQYF. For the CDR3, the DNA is TGTGCCAGCAGACCCTACTTTGGGACTAGCACCTACGAGCAGTACTTC.